The clone carrying this TCR beta chain was recorded many times. The antigen remains unidentified. Looked up from germline, CDR1 is SGHTA and CDR2 is FQGNSA. This CDR3 is built from 16 residues. Trimming cost V 2 bases and J 0 bases, with 14 bases left between them. Using its own MiXCR run on the RACE reads, TCRdb lists one record per CDR3 protein. The table records 60,000 to 80,000 distinct CDR3 sequences, about 7% of them present only once. These data come from a study of human T cells and chemical hapten exposure. The wider study: TCR yield per sample varied, mainly due to pooled library volumes.

The time point denotes: pre-sensitization, week 0. As to treatment: therapeutic diphenylcyclopropenone sensitization with weekly scalp DPC. Whole-study findings and limits: Each of the donors had alopecia, so their immune responses may not resemble those of healthy people.

The starting material was whole blood, obtained in connection with sensitization to the hapten diphenylcyclopropenone (DPC). The clonotype originates from a woman between 25 and 40 years old with alopecia areata. Some clones in this sample may be carry-over from other donors' samples. The V call is TRBV7-2, the J call TRBJ2-7; D uncertain. As DNA, the CDR3 is TGTGCCAGCAGCTTATTCGACACCTCTAGCTCCTACGAGCAGTACTTC. It codes for CASSLFDTSSSYEQYF.